This T cell receptor beta chain was recovered during a study of cytomegalovirus exposure and HLA in healthy donors. Everyone who donated was a healthy bone marrow donor. In the PCR, 60 Vbeta and 13 Jbeta primers were used. Some clones are missing from TCRdb's copy, which holds only in-frame ones; the method was immunoSEQ multiplex PCR. The sample yields approximately 130,000 clones, roughly 85% seen once. What was sequenced was PBMCs. This receptor was identified in a man aged 35 to 55 in good health and CMV-seronegative.

The CDR3: CASSFGTGAGNTIYF. Here the CDR3 DNA reads TGTGCCAGCAGCTTCGGGACAGGGGCTGGAAACACCATATATTTT. This chain joins TRBV7-3 and TRBJ1-3; 10 positions agree with TRBD1. The CDR3 runs to 15 residues. CDR1 is SGHTA and CDR2 is FQGTGA in the germline V gene. With V trimmed by 3 bases and J by 2 bases, 1 base remained unmatched.